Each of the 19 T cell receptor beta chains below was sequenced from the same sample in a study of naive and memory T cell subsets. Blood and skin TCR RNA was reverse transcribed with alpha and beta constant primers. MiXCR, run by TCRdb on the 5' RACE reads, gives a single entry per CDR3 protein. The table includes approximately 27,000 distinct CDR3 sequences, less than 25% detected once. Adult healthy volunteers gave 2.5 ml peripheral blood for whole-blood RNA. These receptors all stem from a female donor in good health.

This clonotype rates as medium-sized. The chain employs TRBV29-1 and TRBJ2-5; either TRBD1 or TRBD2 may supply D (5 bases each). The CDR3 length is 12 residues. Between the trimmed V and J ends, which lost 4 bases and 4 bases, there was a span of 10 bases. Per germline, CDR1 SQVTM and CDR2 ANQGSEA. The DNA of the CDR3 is TGCAGCGTTGCGAAGGGGAGAGAGACCCAGTACTTC. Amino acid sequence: CSVAKGRETQYF.

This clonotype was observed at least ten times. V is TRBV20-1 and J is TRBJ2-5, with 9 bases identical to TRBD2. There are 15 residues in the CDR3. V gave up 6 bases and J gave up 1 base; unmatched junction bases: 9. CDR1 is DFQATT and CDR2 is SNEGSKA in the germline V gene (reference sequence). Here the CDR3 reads CSAQRSSGGQETQYF. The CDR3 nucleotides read TGCAGTGCCCAAAGGAGTAGCGGGGGCCAAGAGACCCAGTACTTC.

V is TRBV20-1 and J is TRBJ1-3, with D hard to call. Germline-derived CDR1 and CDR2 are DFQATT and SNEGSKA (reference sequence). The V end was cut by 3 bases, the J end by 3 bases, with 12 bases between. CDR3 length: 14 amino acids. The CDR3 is CSARPPGRGNTIYF. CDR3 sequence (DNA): TGCAGTGCTAGGCCGCCTGGGCGTGGAAACACCATATATTTT.

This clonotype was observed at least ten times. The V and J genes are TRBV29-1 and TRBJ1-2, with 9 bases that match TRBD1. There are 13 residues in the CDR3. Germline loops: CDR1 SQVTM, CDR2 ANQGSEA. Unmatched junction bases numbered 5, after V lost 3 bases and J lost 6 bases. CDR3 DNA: TGCAGCGTTGAGCGGACAGGGGAACATGGCTACACCTTC. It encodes CSVERTGEHGYTF. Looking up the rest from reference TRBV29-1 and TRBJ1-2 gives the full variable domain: SAVISQKPSRDICQRGTSLTIQCQVDSQVTMMFWYRQQPGQSLTLIATANQGSEATYESGFVIDKFPISRPNLTFSTLTVSNMSPEDSSIYLCSVERTGEHGYTFGSGTRLTVV.

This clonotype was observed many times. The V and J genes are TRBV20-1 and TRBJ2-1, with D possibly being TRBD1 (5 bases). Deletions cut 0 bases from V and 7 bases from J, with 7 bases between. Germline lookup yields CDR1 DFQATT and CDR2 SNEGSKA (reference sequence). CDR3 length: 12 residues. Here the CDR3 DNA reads TGCAGTGCTAGAGATGGGGCAAATGAGCAGTTCTTC. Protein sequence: CSARDGANEQFF.

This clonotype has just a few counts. This CDR3 is CASSEGYEQYF. CDR3 sequence (DNA): TGCGCCAGCAGTGAGGGCTACGAGCAGTACTTC. The rearrangement links TRBV10-1 to TRBJ2-7; D gene uncertain. The CDR3 covers 11 residues. Trimming stripped 2 bases from V and 3 bases from J, with 2 bases between. The germline V gene has CDR1 WNHNN and CDR2 SYGVQD (reference sequence).

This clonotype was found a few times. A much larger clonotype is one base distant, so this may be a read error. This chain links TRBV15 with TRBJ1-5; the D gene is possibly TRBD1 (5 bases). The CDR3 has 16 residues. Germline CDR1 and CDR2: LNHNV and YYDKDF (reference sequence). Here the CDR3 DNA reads TGTGCCACCAGCAGAAAAACAGGAATGGGAAATCAGCCCCAGAATTTT. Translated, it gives CATSRKTGMGNQPQNF.

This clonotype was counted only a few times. The CDR3 sequence: CSATTGVNSNQPQHF. The CDR3 DNA is TGCAGTGCCACAACAGGGGTAAATAGCAATCAGCCCCAGCATTTT. The chain links TRBV20-1 to TRBJ1-5; 7 nucleotides align to TRBD1. This CDR3 has 15 residues. The V and J ends lost 6 bases and 0 bases, in that order; junction bases with no gene match: 8. The germline gives CDR1 DFQATT, CDR2 SNEGSKA (reference sequence).

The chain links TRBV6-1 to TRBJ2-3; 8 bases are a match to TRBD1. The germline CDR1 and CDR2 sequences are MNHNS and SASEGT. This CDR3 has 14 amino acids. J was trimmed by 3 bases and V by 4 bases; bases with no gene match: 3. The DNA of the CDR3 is TGTGCCAGCAGTGGGCGACAGGGGACAGATACGCAGTATTTT. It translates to CASSGRQGTDTQYF.

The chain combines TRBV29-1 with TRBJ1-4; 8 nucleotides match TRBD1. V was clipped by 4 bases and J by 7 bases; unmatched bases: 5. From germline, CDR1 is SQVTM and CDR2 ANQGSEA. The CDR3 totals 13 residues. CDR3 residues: CSVARGRLEKLFF. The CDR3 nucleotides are TGCAGCGTTGCCAGGGGGCGACTTGAAAAACTGTTTTTT. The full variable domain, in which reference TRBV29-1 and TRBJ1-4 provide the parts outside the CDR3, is SAVISQKPSRDICQRGTSLTIQCQVDSQVTMMFWYRQQPGQSLTLIATANQGSEATYESGFVIDKFPISRPNLTFSTLTVSNMSPEDSSIYLCSVARGRLEKLFFGSGTQLSVL.

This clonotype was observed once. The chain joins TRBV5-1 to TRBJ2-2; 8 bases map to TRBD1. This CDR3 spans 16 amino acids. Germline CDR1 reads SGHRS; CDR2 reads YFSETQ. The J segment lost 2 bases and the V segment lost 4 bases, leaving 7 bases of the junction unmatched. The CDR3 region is CASSLPGQGNTGELFF. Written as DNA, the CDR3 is TGCGCCAGCAGCCTACCCGGACAGGGAAACACCGGGGAGCTGTTTTTT.

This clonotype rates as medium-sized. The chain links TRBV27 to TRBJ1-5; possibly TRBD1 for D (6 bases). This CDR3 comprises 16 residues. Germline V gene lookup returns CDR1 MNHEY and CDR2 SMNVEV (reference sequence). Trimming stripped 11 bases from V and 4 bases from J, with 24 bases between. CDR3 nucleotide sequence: TGTGCCGTCTCCCCTAGGGGGGGGGCGCTGAATCAGCCCCAGCATTTT. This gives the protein CAVSPRGGALNQPQHF.

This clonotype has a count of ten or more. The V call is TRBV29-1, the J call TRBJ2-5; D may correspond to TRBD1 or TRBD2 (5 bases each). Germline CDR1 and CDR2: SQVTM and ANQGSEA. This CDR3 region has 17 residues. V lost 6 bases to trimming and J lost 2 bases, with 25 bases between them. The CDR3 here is CSVEGWGAYNTQETQYF. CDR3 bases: TGCAGCGTCGAGGGGTGGGGAGCTTACAACACTCAAGAGACCCAGTACTTC.

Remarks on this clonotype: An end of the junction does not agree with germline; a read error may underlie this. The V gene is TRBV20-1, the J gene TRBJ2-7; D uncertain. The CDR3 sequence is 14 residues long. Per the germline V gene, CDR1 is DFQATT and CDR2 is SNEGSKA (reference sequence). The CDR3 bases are TGCAGTGCGAGAGAGGACCCCAGGCGCCACGAGCAGTACTTC. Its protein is CSAREDPRRHEQYF.

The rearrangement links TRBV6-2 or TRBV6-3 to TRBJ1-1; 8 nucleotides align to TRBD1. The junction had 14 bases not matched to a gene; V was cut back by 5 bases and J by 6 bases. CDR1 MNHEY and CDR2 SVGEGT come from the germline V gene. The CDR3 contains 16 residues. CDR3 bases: TGTGCCAGCAGTCCCGCGGGCAGGGGGCAGTTCGCTGAAGCTTTCTTT. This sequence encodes CASSPAGRGQFAEAFF.

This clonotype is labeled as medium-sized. CDR3 bases: TGTGCCAGCAGCTTCGGACGAACCCCAGATACGCAGTATTTT. Translated: CASSFGRTPDTQYF. The J gene is TRBJ2-3, the V gene TRBV3-1; no clear D gene. The CDR3 totals 14 residues. The V end lost 5 bases, the J end lost 4 bases, and 13 bases lay between the germline ends. The germline CDR1 and CDR2 sequences are LGHDT and YNNKEL (reference sequence).

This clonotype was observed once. CDR3 coding DNA: TGCAGCGCCCTCATCCCGTCCTACGAGCAGTACTTC. Translating it yields CSALIPSYEQYF. This sequence joins TRBV29-1 and TRBJ2-7; the D is unclear. Trimming shortened V by 7 bases and J by 1 base, and 11 bases separated the two germline ends. Germline V lookup: CDR1 SQVTM, CDR2 ANQGSEA. The CDR3 consists of 12 residues.

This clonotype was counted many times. The CDR3 nucleotides are TGCAGCGTAACCCAGGGGGCGCGGGAGACCCAGTACTTC. Amino acid sequence: CSVTQGARETQYF. The rearrangement joins TRBV29-1 to TRBJ2-5, with 8 bases lining up with TRBD1. The V and J ends lost 6 bases and 5 bases, in that order; junction bases with no gene match: 8. Germline V gene lookup returns CDR1 SQVTM and CDR2 ANQGSEA. The CDR3 spans 13 residues. Together with reference TRBV29-1 and TRBJ2-5, the CDR3 gives the full variable domain: SAVISQKPSRDICQRGTSLTIQCQVDSQVTMMFWYRQQPGQSLTLIATANQGSEATYESGFVIDKFPISRPNLTFSTLTVSNMSPEDSSIYLCSVTQGARETQYFGPGTRLLVL.

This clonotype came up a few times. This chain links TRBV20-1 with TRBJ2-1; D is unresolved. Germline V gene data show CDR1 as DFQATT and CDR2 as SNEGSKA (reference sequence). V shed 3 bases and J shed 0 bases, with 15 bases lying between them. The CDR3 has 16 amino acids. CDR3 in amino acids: CSARDPRKSSYNEQFF. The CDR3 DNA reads TGCAGTGCTAGGGACCCCCGGAAGAGCTCCTACAATGAGCAGTTCTTC.